This paragraph covers one T cell receptor beta chain sequence. Its antigen is still unknown. The missing CDR3 end, 3 residues past where the read stops, is filled in from the germline J gene. Sequencing used immunoSEQ multiplex PCR; TCRdb keeps in-frame clones, though not all of them. Recorded here are about 34,000 clones, none singletons. V gave up 6 bases and J gave up 4 bases, with 10 bases separating them. In germline, CDR1 is SGHTA, CDR2 FQGNSA. The CDR3 extends over 13 amino acids. This sample is part of a study of T cell clonality in common variable immunodeficiency. The study, taken as a whole, reports: Compared with controls, CVID subjects had fewer shared TCRbeta clones. In common variable immunodeficiency, TCR beta chains reportedly carried fewer deletions and N-nucleotide insertions.

The chain uses TRBV7-2 and TRBJ1-3, with D possibly being TRBD1 (5 bases). This receptor was identified in a human donor with common variable immunodeficiency. Sequencing was performed on peripheral blood mononuclear cells. CDR3 protein: CASRQAEGNTIYF. The CDR3 DNA, read in part, is TGTGCCAGCAGACAGGCGGAAGGAAACACC.